Listed here are 16 T cell receptor beta chains from one sample, sequenced in a study of relationships among human T cell subsets. The T cell receptor alpha and beta CDR3 regions were amplified from mRNA by semiquantitative ARM-PCR. ARM-PCR used tagged nested gene-specific primers, then communal superprimers for exponential amplification. TCRdb reprocessed the multiplex PCR reads via MiXCR and lists one record per CDR3 protein. The sample has approximately 4,500 distinct CDR3 sequences, approximately 80% seen once. The source material was total T cells sorted from blood. These receptors were taken from a man in his forties in good health.

V and J are TRBV7-4 and TRBJ1-1, with a possible D match to TRBD1 (6 bases). V dropped 4 bases and J dropped 3 bases, with 18 bases sitting between them. Germline V lookup: CDR1 SGHVT, CDR2 SQSDAQ. CDR3 length: 16 residues. The DNA for the CDR3 is TGTGCCAGCAGCTACCTAGGAGGGGCAGGGGACACTGAAGCTTTCTTT. Amino acids: CASSYLGGAGDTEAFF. Complete variable domain (other parts from reference TRBV7-4 and TRBJ1-1): GAGVSQSPRYKVAKRGRDVALRCDSISGHVTLYWYRQTLGQGSEVLTYSQSDAQRDKSGRPSGRFSAERPERSVSTLKIQRTEQGDSAVYLCASSYLGGAGDTEAFFGQGTRLTVV.

CDR3 amino acids: CSARDNGRGSTDTQYF. DNA for the CDR3: TGCAGTGCTAGAGATAATGGGCGGGGAAGCACAGATACGCAGTATTTT. This chain uses TRBV20-1 with TRBJ2-3; weak D call: TRBD2 (6 bases). The germline V gene encodes CDR1 DFQATT and CDR2 SNEGSKA (reference sequence). V gave up 0 bases and J gave up 0 bases, with 13 bases separating them. The CDR3 runs 16 residues.

This clonotype was counted between two and nine times. The chain recombines TRBV30 with TRBJ2-1; TRBD1 agrees at 10 bases. Unmatched junction bases numbered 5, after V lost 7 bases and J lost 5 bases. Germline V gene sequence: CDR1 GTSNPN, CDR2 SVGIG (reference sequence). CDR3 length: 13 amino acids. CDR3 coding DNA: TGTGCCTCCGGTGGGACAGGGGACAATGAGCAGTTCTTC. It encodes CASGGTGDNEQFF.

This chain joins TRBV12-3 or TRBV12-4 and TRBJ2-3, with D hard to call. V was pared by 2 bases and J by 6 bases, with 6 bases between. CDR3 length: 12 residues. CDR3 DNA: TGTGCCAGCAGTTTAAGGCGTGATACGCAGTATTTT. Its translation: CASSLRRDTQYF.

This chain joins TRBV19 and TRBJ1-3, with D possibly TRBD1 on 5 matching bases. The germline gives CDR1 LNHDA, CDR2 SQIVND (reference sequence). Trimming removed 2 bases at V and 2 bases at J, with 13 bases between. CDR3 length: 16 residues. The CDR3 reads CASSIIGTLAGNTIYF. The CDR3 nucleotides are TGTGCCAGTAGTATAATCGGGACGTTGGCTGGAAACACCATATATTTT. The variable domain in full, with the rest retrieved from reference TRBV19 and TRBJ1-3, is DGGITQSPKYLFRKEGQNVTLSCEQNLNHDAMYWYRQDPGQGLRLIYYSQIVNDFQKGDIAEGYSVSREKKESFPLTVTSAQKNPTAFYLCASSIIGTLAGNTIYFGEGSWLTVV.

This rearrangement joins TRBV20-1 to TRBJ1-1; 8 bases map to TRBD1. The junction had 6 bases not matched to a gene; V was cut back by 4 bases and J by 2 bases. The germline CDR1 and CDR2 sequences are DFQATT and SNEGSKA (reference sequence). The CDR3 spans 14 residues. CDR3 region: CSATEGQVNTEAFF. In DNA form, the CDR3 reads TGCAGTGCTACCGAGGGACAGGTTAACACTGAAGCTTTCTTT.

The chain joins TRBV29-1 to TRBJ1-1; D unresolved. The CDR3 consists of 12 residues. Germline V gene lookup returns CDR1 SQVTM and CDR2 ANQGSEA. The V end was cut by 7 bases, the J end by 3 bases, with 12 bases between. CDR3 in amino acids: CSASTLDTEAFF. The CDR3 DNA sequence: TGCAGCGCGAGTACCCTTGACACTGAAGCTTTCTTT.

The chain has TRBV29-1 and TRBJ1-1, with unresolved D. Trimming took off 1 base at V and 11 bases at J, with 14 bases between the two ends. The CDR3 length is 12 residues. Germline V gene sequence: CDR1 SQVTM, CDR2 ANQGSEA. The DNA for the CDR3 is TGCAGCGTTGAAGCTGCGCCGGCGTCGGCTTTCTTT. Its translation is CSVEAAPASAFF.

This chain joins TRBV10-3 and TRBJ2-5, with TRBD2 identical over 7 bases. The V gene end was trimmed by 2 bases and the J gene end by 4 bases; junction bases not matched to a gene: 7. This CDR3 spans 15 amino acids. The germline gives CDR1 ENHRY, CDR2 SYGVKD. CDR3 sequence reads: CAISEGPGRGETQYF. The CDR3 region has the DNA TGTGCCATCAGTGAGGGGCCGGGGAGGGGAGAGACCCAGTACTTC.

The V call is TRBV7-8, the J call TRBJ2-7, with TRBD2 identical over 8 bases. CDR3 size: 13 residues. Looked up from germline, CDR1 is SGHVS and CDR2 is FQNEAQ. V lost 5 bases, J lost 13 bases, and 13 bases stayed unmatched. Here the CDR3 reads CASSQRGIAGHYF. CDR3 DNA sequence: TGTGCCAGCAGCCAGCGGGGGATAGCGGGACACTACTTC.

The chain joins TRBV5-1 to TRBJ1-6; TRBD1 agrees at 8 bases. Germline V gene lookup returns CDR1 SGHRS and CDR2 YFSETQ. The ends lost 1 base at V and 9 bases at J; junction bases unmatched: 12. The CDR3 runs 17 residues. CDR3 in DNA: TGCGCCAGCAGCTTGACAAGACAGGGGCGAATGGGTTCACCCCTCCACTTT. Residues: CASSLTRQGRMGSPLHF. Variable domain in full (rest from reference TRBV5-1 and TRBJ1-6): KAGVTQTPRYLIKTRGQQVTLSCSPISGHRSVSWYQQTPGQGLQFLFEYFSETQRNKGNFPGRFSGRQFSNSRSEMNVSTLELGDSALYLCASSLTRQGRMGSPLHFGNGTRLTVT.

A single count supports this clonotype. CDR3 DNA: TGTGCCTCGGACGGAGCGTTGGTTGAGGGGGACGGGACTAGCGGGAGTTATAGGCTCAATGAGCAGTTCTTC. Protein: CASDGALVEGDGTSGSYRLNEQFF. The chain carries TRBV30 and TRBJ2-1; 14 bases match TRBD2. Per the germline V gene, CDR1 is GTSNPN and CDR2 is SVGIG (reference sequence). The CDR3 has 24 amino acids. J lost 6 bases, V lost 7 bases, and 35 bases had no gene match.

In this sample, this clonotype turned up once. The rearrangement links TRBV5-5 to TRBJ2-1, with a weak D call TRBD2 (6 bases). Germline V lookup: CDR1 SGHKS, CDR2 YYEKEE (reference sequence). V was pared by 4 bases and J by 2 bases, with 16 bases between. CDR3 length: 16 residues. This chain's CDR3 is CASSARGGATYNEQFF. The CDR3 bases are TGTGCCAGCAGCGCCCGGGGCGGGGCAACCTACAATGAGCAGTTCTTC.

This clonotype was observed once. This CDR3 is CASMDSGKDYEQYF. The CDR3 DNA reads as TGTGCCAGCATGGATAGCGGGAAGGACTACGAGCAGTACTTC. The J gene is TRBJ2-7, the V gene TRBV2; 8 nucleotides match TRBD2. This CDR3 is 14 amino acids long. Trimming removed 7 bases from V and 3 bases from J; junction bases left unmatched: 8. Per the germline V gene, CDR1 is SNHLY and CDR2 is FYNNEI.

V and J are TRBV7-8 and TRBJ2-3; the match to TRBD1 covers 10 bases. The V segment lost 3 bases and the J segment 1 base; nucleotides outside the gene matches: 4. In germline, CDR1 is SGHVS, CDR2 FQNEAQ. This CDR3 region has 16 residues. The CDR3 region has the DNA TGTGCCAGCAGCTTGGGACAGGGGATAGGCACAGATACGCAGTATTTT. Translation gives CASSLGQGIGTDTQYF.

The chain employs TRBV12-3 or TRBV12-4 and TRBJ1-5; 7 nucleotides agree with TRBD1. CDR3 length equals 14 residues. The trim removed 6 bases at V and 6 bases at J, leaving 8 bases unmatched. CDR3: CASRPTGSGQPQHF. The DNA for the CDR3 is TGTGCCAGCAGACCGACAGGGTCGGGTCAGCCCCAGCATTTT.